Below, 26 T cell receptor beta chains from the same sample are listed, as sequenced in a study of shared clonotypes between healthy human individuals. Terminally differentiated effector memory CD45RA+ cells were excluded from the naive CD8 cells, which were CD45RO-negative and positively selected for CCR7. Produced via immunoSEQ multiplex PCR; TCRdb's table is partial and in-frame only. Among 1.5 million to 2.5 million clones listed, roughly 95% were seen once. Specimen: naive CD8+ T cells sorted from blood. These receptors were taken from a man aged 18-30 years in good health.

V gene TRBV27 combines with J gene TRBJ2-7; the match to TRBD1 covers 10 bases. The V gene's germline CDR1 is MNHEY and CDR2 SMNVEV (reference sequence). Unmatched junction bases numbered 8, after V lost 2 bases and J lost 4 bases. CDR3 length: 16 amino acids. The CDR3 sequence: CASSLVGTGEEYEQYF. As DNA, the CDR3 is TGTGCCAGCAGTTTAGTTGGGACAGGGGAGGAATACGAGCAGTACTTC.

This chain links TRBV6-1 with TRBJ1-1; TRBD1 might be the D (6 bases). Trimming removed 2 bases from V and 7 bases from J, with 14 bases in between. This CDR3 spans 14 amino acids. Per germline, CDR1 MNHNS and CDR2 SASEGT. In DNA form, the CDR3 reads TGTGCCAGCAGTGAATGGGGGAGGGGGGATGAAGCTTTCTTT. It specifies CASSEWGRGDEAFF.

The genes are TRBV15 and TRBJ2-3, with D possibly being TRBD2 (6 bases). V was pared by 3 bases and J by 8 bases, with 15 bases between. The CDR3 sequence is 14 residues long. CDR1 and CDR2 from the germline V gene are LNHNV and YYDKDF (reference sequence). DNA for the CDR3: TGTGCCACCAGCAGTGGAAGGGCGGGAAGTACGCAGTATTTT. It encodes CATSSGRAGSTQYF.

The chain's CDR3 is CASSLTGASTGELFF. The CDR3 DNA sequence: TGTGCCAGCAGCTTGACAGGGGCATCCACCGGGGAGCTGTTTTTT. The J gene is TRBJ2-2, the V gene TRBV5-4, with 7 bases identical to TRBD1. The trim removed 1 base at V and 4 bases at J, leaving 4 bases unmatched. Germline CDR1 SGHNT, CDR2 YYREEE (reference sequence). CDR3 size: 15 residues.

The CDR3 bases are TGTGCCAGCAGTTACGCAGGGGTCTACGAGCAGTACTTC. Its translation is CASSYAGVYEQYF. The chain uses TRBV6-5 and TRBJ2-7; D possibly corresponds to TRBD1 (6 bases). Trimming took 2 bases from V and 3 from J, leaving 8 bases between them. The V gene's germline CDR1 is MNHEY and CDR2 SVGAGI. The CDR3 totals 13 residues.

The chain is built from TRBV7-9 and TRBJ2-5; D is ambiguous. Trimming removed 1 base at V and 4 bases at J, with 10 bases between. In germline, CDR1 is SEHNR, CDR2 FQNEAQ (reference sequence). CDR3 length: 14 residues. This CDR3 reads CASSLVGAIETQYF. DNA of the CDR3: TGTGCCAGCAGCTTAGTCGGAGCAATAGAGACCCAGTACTTC.

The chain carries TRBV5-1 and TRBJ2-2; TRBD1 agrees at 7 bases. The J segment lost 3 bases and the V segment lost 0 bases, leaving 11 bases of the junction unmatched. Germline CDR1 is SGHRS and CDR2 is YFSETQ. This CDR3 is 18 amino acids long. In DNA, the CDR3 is TGCGCCAGCAGCTTGGCCCAAGGGGGCGCGGGTGACACCGGGGAGCTGTTTTTT. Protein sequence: CASSLAQGGAGDTGELFF.

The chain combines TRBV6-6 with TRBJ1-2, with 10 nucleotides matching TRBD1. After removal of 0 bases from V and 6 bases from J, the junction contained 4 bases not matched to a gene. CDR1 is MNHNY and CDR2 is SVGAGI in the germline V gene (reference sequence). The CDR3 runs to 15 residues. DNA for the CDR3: TGTGCCAGCAGTTACTCGGACAGGGGGACAGATGGCTACACCTTC. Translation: CASSYSDRGTDGYTF.

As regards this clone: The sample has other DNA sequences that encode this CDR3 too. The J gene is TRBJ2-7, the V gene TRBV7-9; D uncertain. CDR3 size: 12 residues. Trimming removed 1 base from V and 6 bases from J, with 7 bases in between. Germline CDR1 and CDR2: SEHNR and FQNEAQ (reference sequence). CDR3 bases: TGTGCCAGCAGCTTAGTGGGTTCCGAGCAGTACTTC. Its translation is CASSLVGSEQYF.

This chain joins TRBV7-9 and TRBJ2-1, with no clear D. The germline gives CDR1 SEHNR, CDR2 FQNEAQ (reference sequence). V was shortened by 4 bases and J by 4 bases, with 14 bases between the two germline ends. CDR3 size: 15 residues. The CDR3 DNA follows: TGTGCCAGCAGCTCGCCAGAGCTGCCGTACAATGAGCAGTTCTTC. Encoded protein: CASSSPELPYNEQFF. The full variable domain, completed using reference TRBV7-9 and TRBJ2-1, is DTGVSQNPRHKITKRGQNVTFRCDPISEHNRLYWYRQTLGQGPEFLTYFQNEAQLEKSRLLSDRFSAERPKGSFSTLEIQRTEQGDSAMYLCASSSPELPYNEQFFGPGTRLTVL.

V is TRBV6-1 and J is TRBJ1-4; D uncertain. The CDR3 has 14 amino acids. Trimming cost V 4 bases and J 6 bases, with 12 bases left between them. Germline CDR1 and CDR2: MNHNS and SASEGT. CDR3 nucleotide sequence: TGTGCCAGCAGTGGGGTCTTTGGGGATGAAAAACTGTTTTTT. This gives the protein CASSGVFGDEKLFF.

Written as DNA, the CDR3 is TGCGCCAGCAGCCAAGAGACGTTAGGGGGCTACACCTTC. Translation: CASSQETLGGYTF. The chain couples TRBV4-3 to TRBJ1-2; D remains unclear. The V gene lost 0 bases and the J gene lost 8 bases, with 10 bases spanning the gap. The CDR3 loop spans 13 amino acids. The germline V gene encodes CDR1 LGHNA and CDR2 YSLEER.

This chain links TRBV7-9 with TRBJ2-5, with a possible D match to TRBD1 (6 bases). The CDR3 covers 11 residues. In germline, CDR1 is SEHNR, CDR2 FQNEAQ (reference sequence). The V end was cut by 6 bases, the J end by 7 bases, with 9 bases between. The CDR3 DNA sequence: TGTGCCAGCAGGGGCAGGGGGACCCAGTACTTC. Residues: CASRGRGTQYF.

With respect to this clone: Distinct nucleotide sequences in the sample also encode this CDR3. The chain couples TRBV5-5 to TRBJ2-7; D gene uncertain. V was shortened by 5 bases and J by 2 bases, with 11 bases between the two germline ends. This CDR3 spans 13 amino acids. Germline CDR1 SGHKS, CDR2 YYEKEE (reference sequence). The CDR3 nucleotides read TGTGCCAGCAGTCTCGGACGGCCCTACGAGCAGTACTTC. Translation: CASSLGRPYEQYF.

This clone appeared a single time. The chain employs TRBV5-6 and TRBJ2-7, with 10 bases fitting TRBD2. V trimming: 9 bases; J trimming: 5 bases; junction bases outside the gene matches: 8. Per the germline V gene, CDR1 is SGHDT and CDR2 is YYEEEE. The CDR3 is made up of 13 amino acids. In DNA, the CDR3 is TGTGCCACCCGGCTAGCGGGAGACAACGAGCAGTACTTC. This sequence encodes CATRLAGDNEQYF.

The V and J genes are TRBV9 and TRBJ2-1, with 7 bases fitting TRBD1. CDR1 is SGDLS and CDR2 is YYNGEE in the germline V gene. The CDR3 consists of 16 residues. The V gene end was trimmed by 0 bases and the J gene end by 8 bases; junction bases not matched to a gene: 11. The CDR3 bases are TGTGCCAGCAGCGTAGCTGGGTCAGGGGGACCGGATGAGCAGTTCTTC. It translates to CASSVAGSGGPDEQFF.

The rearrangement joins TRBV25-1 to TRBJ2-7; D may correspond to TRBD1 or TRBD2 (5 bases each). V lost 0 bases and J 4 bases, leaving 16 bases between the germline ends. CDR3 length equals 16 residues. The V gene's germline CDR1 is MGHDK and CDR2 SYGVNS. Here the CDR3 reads CASSEYAVGPGYEQYF. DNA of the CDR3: TGTGCCAGCAGTGAATACGCGGTGGGGCCGGGGTACGAGCAGTACTTC.

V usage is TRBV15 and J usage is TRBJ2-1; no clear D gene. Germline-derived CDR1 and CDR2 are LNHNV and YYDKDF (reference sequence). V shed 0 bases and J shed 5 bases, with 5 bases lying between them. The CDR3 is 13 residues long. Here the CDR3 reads CATSRDLNNEQFF. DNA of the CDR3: TGTGCCACCAGCAGAGATTTAAACAATGAGCAGTTCTTC.

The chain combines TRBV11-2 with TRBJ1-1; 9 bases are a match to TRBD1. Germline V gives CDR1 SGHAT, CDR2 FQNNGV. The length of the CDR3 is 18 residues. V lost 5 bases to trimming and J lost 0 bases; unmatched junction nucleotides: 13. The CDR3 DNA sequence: TGTGCCAGCAGCCCCACGGGACAGGGAGCTCTAGTGAACACTGAAGCTTTCTTT. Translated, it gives CASSPTGQGALVNTEAFF. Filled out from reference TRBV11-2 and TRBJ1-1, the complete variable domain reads EAGVAQSPRYKIIEKRQSVAFWCNPISGHATLYWYQQILGQGPKLLIQFQNNGVVDDSQLPKDRFSAERLKGVDSTLKIQPAKLEDSAVYLCASSPTGQGALVNTEAFFGQGTRLTVV.

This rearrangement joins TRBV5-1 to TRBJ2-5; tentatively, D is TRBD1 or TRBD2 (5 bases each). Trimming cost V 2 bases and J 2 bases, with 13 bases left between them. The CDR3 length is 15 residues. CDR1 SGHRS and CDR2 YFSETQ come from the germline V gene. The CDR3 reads CASSFGASAQETQYF. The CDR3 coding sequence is TGCGCCAGCAGCTTCGGGGCTTCTGCGCAAGAGACCCAGTACTTC.

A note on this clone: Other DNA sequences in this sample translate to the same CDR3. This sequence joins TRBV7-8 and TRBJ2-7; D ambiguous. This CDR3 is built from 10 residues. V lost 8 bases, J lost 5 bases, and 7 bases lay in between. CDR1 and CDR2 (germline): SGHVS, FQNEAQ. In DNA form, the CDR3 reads TGTGCCAGCGGCAACGACGAGCAGTACTTC. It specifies CASGNDEQYF.

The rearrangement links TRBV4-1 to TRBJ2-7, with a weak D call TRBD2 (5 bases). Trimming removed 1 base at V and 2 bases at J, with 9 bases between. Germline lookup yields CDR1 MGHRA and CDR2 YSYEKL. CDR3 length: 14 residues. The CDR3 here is CASSQVAGTYEQYF. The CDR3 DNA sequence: TGCGCCAGCAGCCAAGTTGCGGGTACCTACGAGCAGTACTTC.

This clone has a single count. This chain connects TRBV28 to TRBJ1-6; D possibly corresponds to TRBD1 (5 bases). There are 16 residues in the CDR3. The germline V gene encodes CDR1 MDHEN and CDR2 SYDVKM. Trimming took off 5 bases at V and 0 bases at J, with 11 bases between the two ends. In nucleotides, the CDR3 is TGTGCCAGCAGTCATACAGGTGACTCCTATAATTCACCCCTCCACTTT. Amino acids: CASSHTGDSYNSPLHF. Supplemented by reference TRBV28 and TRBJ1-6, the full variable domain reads DVKVTQSSRYLVKRTGEKVFLECVQDMDHENMFWYRQDPGLGLRLIYFSYDVKMKEKGDIPEGYSVSREKKERFSLILESASTNQTSMYLCASSHTGDSYNSPLHFGNGTRLTVT.

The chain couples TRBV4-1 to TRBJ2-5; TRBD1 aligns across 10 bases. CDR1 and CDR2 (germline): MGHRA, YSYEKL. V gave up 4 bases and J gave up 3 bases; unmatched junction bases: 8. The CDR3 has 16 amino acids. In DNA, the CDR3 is TGCGCCAGCAGCCCTCAAGGAGGGACAGGGGAAGAGACCCAGTACTTC. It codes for CASSPQGGTGEETQYF.

The CDR3 nucleotides are TGTGCCTGGAGCGGTTTCCTCGACAGGGAGTCTGAAGCTTTCTTT. Translating it yields CAWSGFLDRESEAFF. The rearrangement joins TRBV30 to TRBJ1-1, with 7 bases lining up with TRBD1. The germline V gene has CDR1 GTSNPN and CDR2 SVGIG (reference sequence). V was clipped by 3 bases and J by 6 bases; unmatched bases: 13. The CDR3 has 15 residues.

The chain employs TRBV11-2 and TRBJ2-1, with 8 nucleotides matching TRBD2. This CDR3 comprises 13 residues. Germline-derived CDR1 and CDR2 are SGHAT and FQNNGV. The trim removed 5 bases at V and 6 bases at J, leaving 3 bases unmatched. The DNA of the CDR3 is TGTGCCAGCAGCCCAAGCGGGAGCAATGAGCAGTTCTTC. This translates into CASSPSGSNEQFF. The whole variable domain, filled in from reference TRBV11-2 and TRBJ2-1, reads EAGVAQSPRYKIIEKRQSVAFWCNPISGHATLYWYQQILGQGPKLLIQFQNNGVVDDSQLPKDRFSAERLKGVDSTLKIQPAKLEDSAVYLCASSPSGSNEQFFGPGTRLTVL.